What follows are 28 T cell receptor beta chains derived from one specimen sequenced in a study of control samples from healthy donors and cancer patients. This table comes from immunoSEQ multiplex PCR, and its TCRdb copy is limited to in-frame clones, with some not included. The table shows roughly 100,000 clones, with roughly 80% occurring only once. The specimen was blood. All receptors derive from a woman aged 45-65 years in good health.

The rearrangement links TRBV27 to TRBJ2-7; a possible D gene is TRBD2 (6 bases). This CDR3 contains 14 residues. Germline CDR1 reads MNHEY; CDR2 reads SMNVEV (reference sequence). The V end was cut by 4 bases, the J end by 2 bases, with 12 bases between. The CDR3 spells CASSYGTSTYEQYF. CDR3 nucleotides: TGTGCCAGCAGTTACGGGACTTCCACCTACGAGCAGTACTTC.

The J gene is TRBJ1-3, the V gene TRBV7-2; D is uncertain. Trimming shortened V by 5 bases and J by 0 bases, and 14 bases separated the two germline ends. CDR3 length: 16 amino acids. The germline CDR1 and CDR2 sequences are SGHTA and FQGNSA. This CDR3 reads CASSPRGRTSGNTIYF. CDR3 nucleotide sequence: TGTGCCAGCAGCCCTCGTGGGCGAACCTCTGGAAACACCATATATTTT.

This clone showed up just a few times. The CDR3 DNA follows: TGTGCCAGCAGCTTAATGGGAATTGACGGGAACACTGAAGCTTTCTTT. Protein sequence: CASSLMGIDGNTEAFF. V usage is TRBV7-2 and J usage is TRBJ1-1; no reliable D call. V was cut by 2 bases and J by 1 base, with 14 bases left in between. The V gene's germline CDR1 is SGHTA and CDR2 FQGNSA. This CDR3 comprises 16 residues. Together with reference TRBV7-2 and TRBJ1-1, the CDR3 gives the full variable domain: GAGVSQSPSNKVTEKGKDVELRCDPISGHTALYWYRQSLGQGLEFLIYFQGNSAPDKSGLPSDRFSAERTGGSVSTLTIQRTQQEDSAVYLCASSLMGIDGNTEAFFGQGTRLTVV.

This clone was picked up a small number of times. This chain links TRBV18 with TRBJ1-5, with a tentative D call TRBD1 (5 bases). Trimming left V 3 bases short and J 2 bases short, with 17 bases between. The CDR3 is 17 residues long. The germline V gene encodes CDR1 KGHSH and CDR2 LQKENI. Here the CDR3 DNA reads TGTGCCAGCTCACCCCTCGGTGGGACGAGGGGCAATCAGCCCCAGCATTTT. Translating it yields CASSPLGGTRGNQPQHF.

CDR3: CATSARDRSYEQYF. The CDR3 DNA sequence: TGTGCCACCAGCGCCCGGGACAGATCCTACGAGCAGTACTTC. The chain links TRBV15 to TRBJ2-7, with 7 bases that match TRBD1. The CDR3 is 14 residues long. The trim removed 5 bases at V and 1 base at J, leaving 5 bases unmatched. Germline-derived CDR1 and CDR2 are LNHNV and YYDKDF (reference sequence).

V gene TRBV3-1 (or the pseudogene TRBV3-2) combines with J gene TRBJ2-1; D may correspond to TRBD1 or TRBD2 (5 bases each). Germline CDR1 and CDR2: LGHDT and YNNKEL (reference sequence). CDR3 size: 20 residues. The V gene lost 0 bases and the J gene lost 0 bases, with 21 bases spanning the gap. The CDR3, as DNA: TGTGCCAGCAGCCAAGATCAGGGAGTCCCCGGGTCAGACTCCTACAATGAGCAGTTCTTC. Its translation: CASSQDQGVPGSDSYNEQFF.

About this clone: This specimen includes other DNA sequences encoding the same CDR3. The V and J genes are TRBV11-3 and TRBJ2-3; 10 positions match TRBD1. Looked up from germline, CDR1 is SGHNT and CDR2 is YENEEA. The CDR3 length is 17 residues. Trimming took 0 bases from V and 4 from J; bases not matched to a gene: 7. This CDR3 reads CASSLERTGGRPDTQYF. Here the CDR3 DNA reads TGTGCCAGCAGCTTAGAACGGACAGGGGGTCGACCAGATACGCAGTATTTT.

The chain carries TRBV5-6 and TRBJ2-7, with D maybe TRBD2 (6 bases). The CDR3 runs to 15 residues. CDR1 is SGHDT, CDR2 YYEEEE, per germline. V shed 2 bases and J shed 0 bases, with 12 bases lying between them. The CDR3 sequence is CASSFTGLISYEQYF. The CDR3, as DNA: TGTGCCAGCAGCTTTACGGGACTGATCTCCTACGAGCAGTACTTC.

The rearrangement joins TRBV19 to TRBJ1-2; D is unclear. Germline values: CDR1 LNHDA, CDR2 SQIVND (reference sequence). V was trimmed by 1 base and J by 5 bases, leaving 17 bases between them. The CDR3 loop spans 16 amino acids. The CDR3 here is CASSIGQSTEIYGYTF. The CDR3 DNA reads TGTGCCAGTAGTATAGGCCAGAGCACAGAAATATATGGCTACACCTTC.

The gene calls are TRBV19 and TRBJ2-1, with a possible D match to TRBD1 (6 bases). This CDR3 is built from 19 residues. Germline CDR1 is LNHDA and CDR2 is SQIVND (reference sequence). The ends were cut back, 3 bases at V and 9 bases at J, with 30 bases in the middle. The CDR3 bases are TGTGCCAGTAGTATTTATTTTAGTCCCGGGACACCCAACAAGGGTGAGCAGTTCTTC. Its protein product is CASSIYFSPGTPNKGEQFF. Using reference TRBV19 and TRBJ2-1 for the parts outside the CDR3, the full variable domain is DGGITQSPKYLFRKEGQNVTLSCEQNLNHDAMYWYRQDPGQGLRLIYYSQIVNDFQKGDIAEGYSVSREKKESFPLTVTSAQKNPTAFYLCASSIYFSPGTPNKGEQFFGPGTRLTVL.

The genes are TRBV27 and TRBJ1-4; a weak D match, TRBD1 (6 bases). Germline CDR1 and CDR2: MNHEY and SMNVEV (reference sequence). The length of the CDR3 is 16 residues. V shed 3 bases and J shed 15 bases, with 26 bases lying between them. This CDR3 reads CASSLNRGPSREPVFF. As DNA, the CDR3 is TGTGCCAGCAGTTTGAATCGGGGGCCGTCCAGGGAACCGGTGTTTTTT.

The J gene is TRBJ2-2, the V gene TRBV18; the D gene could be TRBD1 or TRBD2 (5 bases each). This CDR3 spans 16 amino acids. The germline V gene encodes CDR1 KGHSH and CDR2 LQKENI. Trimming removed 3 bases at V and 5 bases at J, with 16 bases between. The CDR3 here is CASSPDGATTTGELFF. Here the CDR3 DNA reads TGTGCCAGCTCACCCGATGGGGCGACTACTACCGGGGAGCTGTTTTTT.

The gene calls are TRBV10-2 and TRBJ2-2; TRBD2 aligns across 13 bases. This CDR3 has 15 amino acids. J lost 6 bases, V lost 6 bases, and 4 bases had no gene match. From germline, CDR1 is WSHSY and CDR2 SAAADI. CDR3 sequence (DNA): TGCGCCAGCAGCGCACTAGCGGGAGGGGCCGGGGAGCTGTTTTTT. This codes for CASSALAGGAGELFF.

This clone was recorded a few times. CDR3 nucleotides: TGTGCCAGCAGTGAAGCGGGGGGGCCAACCCAGCATTTT. It translates to CASSEAGGPTQHF. V usage is TRBV6-1 and J usage is TRBJ1-5, with TRBD1 as a possible D gene (6 bases). The CDR3 is made up of 13 amino acids. CDR1 MNHNS and CDR2 SASEGT come from the germline V gene. V gave up 0 bases and J gave up 11 bases, with 11 bases separating them.

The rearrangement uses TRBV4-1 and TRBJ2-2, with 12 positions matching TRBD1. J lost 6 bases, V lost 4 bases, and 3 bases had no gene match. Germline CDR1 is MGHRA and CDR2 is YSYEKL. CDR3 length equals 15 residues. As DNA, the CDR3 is TGCGCCAGCAGCCCCGGGACAGGGGGCTCCGGGGAGCTGTTTTTT. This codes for CASSPGTGGSGELFF.

The CDR3 loop reads CASSSAQGGNQPQHF. The CDR3 DNA is TGTGCCAGCAGCTCAGCACAGGGGGGCAATCAGCCCCAGCATTTT. The chain joins TRBV3-1 (or the pseudogene TRBV3-2) to TRBJ1-5; 8 bases are a match to TRBD1. CDR1 and CDR2 (germline): LGHDT, YNNKEL (reference sequence). The CDR3 covers 15 residues. V gave up 5 bases and J gave up 2 bases; unmatched junction bases: 5.

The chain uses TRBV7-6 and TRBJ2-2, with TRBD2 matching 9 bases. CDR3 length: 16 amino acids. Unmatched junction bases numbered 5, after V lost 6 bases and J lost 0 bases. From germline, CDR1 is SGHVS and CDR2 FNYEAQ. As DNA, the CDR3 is TGTGCCAGCAGGGAGACTAGCGGAACGAACACCGGGGAGCTGTTTTTT. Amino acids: CASRETSGTNTGELFF.

The CDR3 protein is CASSIITSGGSYNEQFF. The CDR3 DNA is TGTGCCAGTAGTATTATAACTAGCGGAGGCTCCTACAATGAGCAGTTCTTC. This chain connects TRBV19 to TRBJ2-1; 8 bases are shared with TRBD2. The CDR3 totals 17 residues. Germline CDR1 reads LNHDA; CDR2 reads SQIVND (reference sequence). V shed 3 bases and J 0 bases; nucleotides not matched to a gene: 7.

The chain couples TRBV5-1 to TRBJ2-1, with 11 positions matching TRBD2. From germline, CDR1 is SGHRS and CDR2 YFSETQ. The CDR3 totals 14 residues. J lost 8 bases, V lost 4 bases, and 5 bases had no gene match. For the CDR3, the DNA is TGCGCCAGCAGCAGTTTAGCGGGAGGGCATGAGCAGTTCTTC. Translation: CASSSLAGGHEQFF.

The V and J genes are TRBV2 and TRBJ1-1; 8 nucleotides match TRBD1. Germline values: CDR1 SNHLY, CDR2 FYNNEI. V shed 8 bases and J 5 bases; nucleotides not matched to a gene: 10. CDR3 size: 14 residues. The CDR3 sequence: CASGTGTGGTEAFF. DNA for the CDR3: TGTGCCAGCGGAACCGGGACAGGCGGGACTGAAGCTTTCTTT.

CDR3 bases: TGCGCCAGCAGTGATGGGTTTTCCGAAAAACTGTTTTTT. Translated, it gives CASSDGFSEKLFF. V usage is TRBV10-1 and J usage is TRBJ1-4; D is undetermined. V was clipped by 3 bases and J by 8 bases, with 10 bases between them. CDR1 is WNHNN and CDR2 is SYGVQD in the germline V gene (reference sequence). This CDR3 region has 13 residues.

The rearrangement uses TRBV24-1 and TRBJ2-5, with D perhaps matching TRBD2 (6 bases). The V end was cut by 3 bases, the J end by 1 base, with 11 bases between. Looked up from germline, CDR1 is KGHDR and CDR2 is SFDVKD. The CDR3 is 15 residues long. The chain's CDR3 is CATSDPRTIQETQYF. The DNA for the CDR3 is TGTGCCACCAGTGATCCCAGGACTATCCAAGAGACCCAGTACTTC.

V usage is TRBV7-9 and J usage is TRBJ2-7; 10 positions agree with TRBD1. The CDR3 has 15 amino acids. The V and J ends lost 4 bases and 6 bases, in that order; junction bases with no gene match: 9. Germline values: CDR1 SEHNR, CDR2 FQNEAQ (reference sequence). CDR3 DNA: TGTGCCAGCAGCTACTCGACAGGGGGCCCATCCGAGCAGTACTTC. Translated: CASSYSTGGPSEQYF.

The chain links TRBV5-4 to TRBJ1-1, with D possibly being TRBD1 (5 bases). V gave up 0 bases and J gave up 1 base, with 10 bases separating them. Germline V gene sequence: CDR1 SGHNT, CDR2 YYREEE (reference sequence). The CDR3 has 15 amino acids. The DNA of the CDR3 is TGTGCCAGCAGCTTGGCTGGGGGTTCGAACACTGAAGCTTTCTTT. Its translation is CASSLAGGSNTEAFF. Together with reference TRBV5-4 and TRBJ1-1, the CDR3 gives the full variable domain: ETGVTQSPTHLIKTRGQQVTLRCSSQSGHNTVSWYQQALGQGPQFIFQYYREEENGRGNFPPRFSGLQFPNYSSELNVNALELDDSALYLCASSLAGGSNTEAFFGQGTRLTVV.

This chain's CDR3 is CASSLVQQNTGELFF. CDR3 in DNA: TGCGCCAGCAGCTTGGTGCAGCAGAACACCGGGGAGCTGTTTTTT. The chain combines TRBV5-1 with TRBJ2-2; no firm D call. With 0 bases removed from V and 1 base from J, the gap between germline ends came to 7 bases. This CDR3 contains 15 residues. Germline V gene lookup returns CDR1 SGHRS and CDR2 YFSETQ.

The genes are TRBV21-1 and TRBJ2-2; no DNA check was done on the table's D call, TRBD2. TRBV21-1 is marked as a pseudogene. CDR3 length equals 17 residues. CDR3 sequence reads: CASSTSPERPNTGELFF. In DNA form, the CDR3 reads TGTGCCAGCAGCACCAGTCCGGAGCGCCCGAACACCGGGGAGCTGTTTTTT.

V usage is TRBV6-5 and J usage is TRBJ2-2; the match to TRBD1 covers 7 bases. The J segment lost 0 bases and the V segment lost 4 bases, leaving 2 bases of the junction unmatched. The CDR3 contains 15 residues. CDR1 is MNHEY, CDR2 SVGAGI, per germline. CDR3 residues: CASSFTGANTGELFF. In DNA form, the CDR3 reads TGTGCCAGCAGTTTCACAGGGGCGAACACCGGGGAGCTGTTTTTT.

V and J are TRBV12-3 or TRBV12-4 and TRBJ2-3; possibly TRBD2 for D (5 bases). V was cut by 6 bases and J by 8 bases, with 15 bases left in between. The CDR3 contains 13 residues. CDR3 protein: CASSTRVVGTQYF. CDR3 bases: TGTGCCAGCAGCACTAGGGTGGTGGGTACGCAGTATTTT.